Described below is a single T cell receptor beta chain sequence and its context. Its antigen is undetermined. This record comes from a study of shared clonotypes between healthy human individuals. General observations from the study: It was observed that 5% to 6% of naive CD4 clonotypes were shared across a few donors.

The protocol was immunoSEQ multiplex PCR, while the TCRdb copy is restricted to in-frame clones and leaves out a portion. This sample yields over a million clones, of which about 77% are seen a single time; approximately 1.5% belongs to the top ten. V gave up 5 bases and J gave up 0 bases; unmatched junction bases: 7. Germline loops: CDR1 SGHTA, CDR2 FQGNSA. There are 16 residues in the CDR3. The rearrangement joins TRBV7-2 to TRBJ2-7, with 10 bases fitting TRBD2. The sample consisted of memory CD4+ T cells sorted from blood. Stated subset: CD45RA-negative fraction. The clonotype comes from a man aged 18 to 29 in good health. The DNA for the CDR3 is TGTGCCAGCAGCCGTAGCGGGAGGATTAGCTCCTACGAGCAGTACTTC. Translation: CASSRSGRISSYEQYF.